The clone carrying this TCR beta chain was seen only a few times. Its specificity is unknown. Participants, patients aged 18 to 65, had newly diagnosed hyperthyroidism with a duration under 2 months. Researchers barred patients who had uncontrolled infection, other autoimmune disease, pregnancy or lactation. Diagnosis relied on clinical symptoms, serum thyroxine and TRAb, thyroid ultrasound and orbital computed tomography. This sample stems from a study of T cells in Graves' hyperthyroidism and ophthalmopathy. TCR beta CDR3 sequences were amplified from RNA transcripts. The primer set for the first-round RT-PCR of the TCR CDR3 was HTBI. TCRdb re-called the multiplex PCR reads through MiXCR, storing one row per CDR3 protein. The sample carries around 300,000 distinct CDR3 sequences, roughly 15% recorded once. Study-level findings and limits: Most thyroid clonotypes with frequency above 0.001 were detected in blood.

Losses at the gene ends were 0 bases for V and 8 bases for J; bases not matched to a gene: 4. CDR1 and CDR2 (germline): MNHNY, SVGAGI (reference sequence). CDR3 length equals 14 residues. The clonotype comes from a woman aged 40 to 50 with Graves' hyperthyroidism. V and J are TRBV6-6 and TRBJ2-4; 7 nucleotides align to TRBD1. Sequencing was carried out using blood. CDR3 residues: CASSYSAGTDIQYF. For the CDR3, the DNA is TGTGCCAGCAGTTACTCGGCAGGGACAGACATTCAGTACTTC.